Presented here are 21 T cell receptor beta chains from one specimen sequenced in a study of blood T cell repertoires in COVID-19 (dated by TCRdb to 2020 to 2021). The library was made by the immunoSEQ multiplex PCR assay. Entries here come from immuneACCESS through TCRdb and include only in-frame sequences with V and J called. Some clones fail to appear in such tables; in the studies checked, an unresolved V gene covers under half of the shortfall, and the cause of the remainder is unknown. The sample profile shows 25,000 or so clones; about 80% of them were found once. The leading ten clones occupy roughly 27% of the sample. Sequenced input: peripheral blood. Receptor source: a man between 65 and 80 years old with active COVID-19.

The rearrangement uses TRBV19 and TRBJ2-3; tentative D call: TRBD1 (5 bases). CDR3 length: 16 amino acids. Germline V gives CDR1 LNHDA, CDR2 SQIVND (reference sequence). V was cut by 0 bases and J by 2 bases, with 12 bases left in between. DNA for the CDR3: TGTGCCAGTAGTATAGATGGTCAGGGCACCACAGATACGCAGTATTTT. Translated: CASSIDGQGTTDTQYF.

The chain links TRBV2 to TRBJ1-2, with a tentative D call TRBD1 (6 bases). The CDR3 contains 14 residues. Trimming stripped 7 bases from V and 2 bases from J, with 14 bases between. The V gene's germline CDR1 is SNHLY and CDR2 FYNNEI. CDR3 residues: CASKTGMGNYGYTF. The CDR3 DNA follows: TGTGCCAGCAAAACAGGGATGGGCAACTATGGCTACACCTTC.

This rearrangement joins TRBV3-1 (or the pseudogene TRBV3-2) to TRBJ2-2, with 9 bases identical to TRBD2. The germline gives CDR1 LGHDT, CDR2 YNNKEL (reference sequence). The CDR3 has 16 amino acids. J lost 6 bases, V lost 1 base, and 6 bases had no gene match. The CDR3 coding sequence is TGTGCCAGCAGCCAAGGTGAAGCGGGAGGAGCCGGGGAGCTGTTTTTT. It specifies CASSQGEAGGAGELFF.

The chain employs TRBV30 and TRBJ2-7, with 12 bases aligning to TRBD2. The germline CDR1 and CDR2 sequences are GTSNPN and SVGIG (reference sequence). V lost 6 bases and J lost 0; bases outside the gene matches: 6. The CDR3 runs 15 residues. The CDR3 sequence is CACRGLAGTSYEQYF. DNA for the CDR3: TGTGCCTGCCGGGGACTAGCGGGTACCTCCTACGAGCAGTACTTC.

This chain connects TRBV6-4 to TRBJ1-1; D is perhaps TRBD1 (5 bases). Trimming pared 2 bases from V and 1 base from J, leaving 8 bases between. Germline CDR1 reads MRHNA; CDR2 reads SNTAGT. CDR3 length equals 14 residues. CDR3 bases: TGTGCCAGCAGTGACAGGGGCCGGAACACTGAAGCTTTCTTT. Translated, it gives CASSDRGRNTEAFF.

The gene calls are TRBV14 and TRBJ1-5, with a weak D call TRBD1 (5 bases). Germline V gene sequence: CDR1 SGHDN, CDR2 FVKESK. V dropped 1 base and J dropped 2 bases, with 6 bases sitting between them. This CDR3 has 14 amino acids. CDR3 DNA sequence: TGTGCCAGCAGCCAAGCGGGGGGCAATCAGCCCCAGCATTTT. It is translated as CASSQAGGNQPQHF.

V is TRBV6-5 and J is TRBJ1-2; D remains unclear. The CDR3 has 14 residues. Trimming pared 2 bases from V and 4 bases from J, leaving 11 bases between. Germline CDR1 MNHEY, CDR2 SVGAGI. CDR3 region: CASSYDVAFYGYTF. The CDR3 DNA sequence: TGTGCCAGCAGTTACGATGTAGCCTTCTATGGCTACACCTTC.

The gene calls are TRBV19 and TRBJ2-7; D may be TRBD1 (6 bases). The V and J ends lost 5 bases and 6 bases respectively, with 17 bases between them. There are 14 residues in the CDR3. Germline CDR1 and CDR2: LNHDA and SQIVND (reference sequence). In nucleotides, the CDR3 is TGTGCCAGTAGTCCCCTCACAGGGACCTCCGAGCAGTACTTC. Encoded protein: CASSPLTGTSEQYF.

V usage is TRBV3-1 (or the pseudogene TRBV3-2) and J usage is TRBJ2-2, with 8 bases fitting TRBD2. CDR1 and CDR2 from the germline V gene are LGHDT and YNNKEL (reference sequence). This CDR3 comprises 16 residues. Unmatched junction bases numbered 4, after V lost 4 bases and J lost 0 bases. CDR3 nucleotides: TGTGCCAGCAGCCCCTACGGGGGGGCGAACACCGGGGAGCTGTTTTTT. Protein product: CASSPYGGANTGELFF.

The chain joins TRBV9 to TRBJ2-1, with TRBD1 matching 10 bases. Unmatched junction bases numbered 12, after V lost 4 bases and J lost 2 bases. The CDR3 contains 18 residues. From germline, CDR1 is SGDLS and CDR2 YYNGEE. The CDR3 DNA reads as TGTGCCAGCAGCTTGACGACAGGGGGCCTTCCCCCCTACAATGAGCAGTTCTTC. It specifies CASSLTTGGLPPYNEQFF.

The rearrangement joins TRBV5-1 to TRBJ1-4, with no clear D. The CDR3 has 18 residues. The ends were cut back, 0 bases at V and 0 bases at J, with 15 bases in the middle. Per germline, CDR1 SGHRS and CDR2 YFSETQ. CDR3 loop: CASSLAVSADATNEKLFF. DNA for the CDR3: TGCGCCAGCAGCTTGGCCGTGTCAGCGGACGCAACTAATGAAAAACTGTTTTTT.

The chain links TRBV6-5 to TRBJ1-1, with no clear D. Germline loops: CDR1 MNHEY, CDR2 SVGAGI. The CDR3 length is 16 residues. V was cut by 2 bases and J by 7 bases, with 20 bases left in between. The DNA for the CDR3 is TGTGCCAGCAGTTACAACCCAACTTGGTCGACGGGTGAAGCTTTCTTT. It translates to CASSYNPTWSTGEAFF.

The V gene is TRBV19, the J gene TRBJ2-7; D is perhaps TRBD1 (6 bases). Germline CDR1 is LNHDA and CDR2 is SQIVND (reference sequence). V shed 2 bases and J shed 2 bases, with 10 bases lying between them. The CDR3 has 14 residues. DNA of the CDR3: TGTGCCAGTAGTATATCAGGGGTTGCCTACGAGCAGTACTTC. It encodes CASSISGVAYEQYF.

The chain couples TRBV4-2 to TRBJ2-1; D remains unclear. This CDR3 spans 14 amino acids. CDR1 LGHNA and CDR2 YNFKEQ come from the germline V gene. V gave up 2 bases and J gave up 10 bases, with 15 bases separating them. The CDR3 spells CASSQTAGSTEQFF. In DNA, the CDR3 is TGTGCCAGCAGCCAAACGGCAGGTAGTACCGAGCAGTTCTTC.

The V call is TRBV2, the J call TRBJ2-3; D uncertain. V was pared by 6 bases and J by 0 bases, with 4 bases between. This CDR3 has 12 amino acids. CDR1 and CDR2 from the germline V gene are SNHLY and FYNNEI. CDR3 sequence (DNA): TGTGCCAGCAGCCTGAGCACAGATACGCAGTATTTT. This gives the protein CASSLSTDTQYF.

The chain is built from TRBV19 and TRBJ1-4, with D maybe TRBD1 (6 bases). The CDR3 extends over 17 amino acids. The ends were cut back, 6 bases at V and 6 bases at J, with 23 bases in the middle. Germline assignment: CDR1 LNHDA and CDR2 SQIVND (reference sequence). In nucleotides, the CDR3 is TGTGCCAGTAGGAGGGGGACAACCAACACGGGTGATGAAAAACTGTTTTTT. Translated, it gives CASRRGTTNTGDEKLFF. Variable domain in full (rest from reference TRBV19 and TRBJ1-4): DGGITQSPKYLFRKEGQNVTLSCEQNLNHDAMYWYRQDPGQGLRLIYYSQIVNDFQKGDIAEGYSVSREKKESFPLTVTSAQKNPTAFYLCASRRGTTNTGDEKLFFGSGTQLSVL.

This clone was recorded a few times. The rearrangement joins TRBV9 to TRBJ2-3; weak D call: TRBD2 (6 bases). V lost 4 bases, J lost 2 bases, and 11 bases lay in between. This CDR3 spans 14 amino acids. CDR1 and CDR2 from the germline V gene are SGDLS and YYNGEE. In DNA form, the CDR3 reads TGTGCCAGCAGCACGGGAGACTACACAGATACGCAGTATTTT. This gives the protein CASSTGDYTDTQYF. The complete variable domain, with remaining parts taken from reference TRBV9 and TRBJ2-3, reads DSGVTQTPKHLITATGQRVTLRCSPRSGDLSVYWYQQSLDQGLQFLIQYYNGEERAKGNILERFSAQQFPDLHSELNLSSLELGDSALYFCASSTGDYTDTQYFGPGTRLTVL.

The chain has TRBV6-5 and TRBJ1-2, with TRBD1 identical over 9 bases. The CDR3 spans 14 residues. Germline loops: CDR1 MNHEY, CDR2 SVGAGI. After removal of 6 bases from V and 3 bases from J, the junction contained 5 bases not matched to a gene. The CDR3 spells CASRGTGRDYGYTF. The CDR3 coding sequence is TGTGCCAGCAGGGGGACAGGGAGGGACTATGGCTACACCTTC.

This chain joins TRBV28 and TRBJ2-7, with a tentative D call TRBD2 (6 bases). V was shortened by 5 bases and J by 4 bases, with 12 bases between the two germline ends. The CDR3 has 13 amino acids. Germline CDR1 reads MDHEN; CDR2 reads SYDVKM. The CDR3 DNA reads TGTGCCAGCAGTCTTCCGGGGGATTACGAGCAGTACTTC. Its translation: CASSLPGDYEQYF.

The V call is TRBV19, the J call TRBJ1-1; D is uncertain. The CDR3 totals 12 residues. Per the germline V gene, CDR1 is LNHDA and CDR2 is SQIVND (reference sequence). Deletions cut 1 base from V and 11 bases from J, with 11 bases between. The DNA of the CDR3 is TGTGCCAGTAGTATAGGGCCCTCGGGTGCTTTCTTT. The encoded protein is CASSIGPSGAFF.

This clone was counted only a few times. This chain links TRBV7-3 with TRBJ2-7; 8 bases are a match to TRBD1. Germline V lookup: CDR1 SGHTA, CDR2 FQGTGA. The CDR3 covers 15 residues. Trimming took 2 bases from V and 3 from J; bases not matched to a gene: 6. The CDR3 region is CASSLHGGQGYEQYF. CDR3 DNA sequence: TGTGCCAGCAGCTTACATGGCGGACAGGGCTACGAGCAGTACTTC. The full variable domain, completed using reference TRBV7-3 and TRBJ2-7, is GAGVSQTPSNKVTEKGKYVELRCDPISGHTALYWYRQSLGQGPEFLIYFQGTGAADDSGLPNDRFFAVRPEGSVSTLKIQRTERGDSAVYLCASSLHGGQGYEQYFGPGTRLTVT.